What follows describes a single T cell receptor (beta chain). Its antigen remains unidentified. This sample is part of a study of CD8+CD57+ T cells in acquired aplastic anemia. Sequencing was done on patients that had shown CD8+CD57+ cell expansion by flow cytometry. The CDR3 spans 12 residues. The V end was cut by 0 bases, the J end by 6 bases, with 6 bases between. In germline, CDR1 is LNHNV, CDR2 YYDKDF (reference sequence). Study-wide points: Overlapping CD8+ CDR3 repertoires of patients and controls contained 25 to 35 shared sequences.

Genomic DNA constituted the template upon which TCR beta VDJ and CDR3 profiling was performed. TCRdb passed the reads through MiXCR, listing each CDR3 protein once. This table holds approximately 130,000 distinct CDR3 sequences, 45% to 60% found once. Input material: sorted CD4+, CD8+, or CD8+CD57+ T cells (not recorded which) from PBMCs. The receptor comes from a human donor with aplastic anemia. The V gene is TRBV15, the J gene TRBJ2-7; D call uncertain. CDR3 DNA sequence: TGTGCCACCAGCAGAGATCTTTCCGAGCAGTACTTC. Protein sequence: CATSRDLSEQYF.